Listed below are T cell receptor beta chains from one sample, sequenced in a study of shared clonotypes between healthy human individuals. Sequenced by immunoSEQ multiplex PCR; TCRdb stores in-frame clones only, minus some. The sample carries about 490,000 clones, 60% to 80% recorded once. Sequencing input: PBMCs. These receptor sequences come from a woman between 40 and 55 years old in good health. Some clones in this sample may be carry-over from other donors' samples. Each CDR3 is given without its conserved first and last residue. A D gene is named only where the DNA matches it firmly.

>TRBJ2-7|.|12|TRBV19
ASTSSVASYEQY
>TRBJ1-6|.|11|TRBV6-1
ASRGTAPSPLH
>TRBJ2-7|TRBD2|13|TRBV4-1
ASSQDVLAGGEQY
>TRBJ2-1|.|14|TRBV30
AWSVSGHPSYNEQF
>TRBJ2-2|.|13|TRBV9
ASSGDFANTGELF
>TRBJ2-1|.|14|TRBV5-5
ASSLWGEPAYNEQF
>TRBJ2-7|.|11|TRBV7-2
ASSFSGSYEQY
>TRBJ2-5|TRBD2|12|TRBV5-1
ASSLAGGPETQY
>TRBJ2-2|.|14|TRBV7-2
ASSLASGGNTGELF
>TRBJ2-2|.|11|TRBV7-3
ASSLGNTGELF
>TRBJ1-6|.|12|TRBV7-9
ASSLGGAVSPLH
>TRBJ2-3|.|13|TRBV6-1
ASNERTDLTDTQY
>TRBJ1-5|.|13|TRBV7-8
ASSLVQGSNQPQH
>TRBJ1-2|.|12|TRBV25-1
ASSEAGRLYGYT
>TRBJ2-7|.|10|TRBV29-1
SVEDNLGEQY
>TRBJ2-1|.|12|TRBV15
ATSIQETYNEQF
>TRBJ2-5|.|12|TRBV18
ASSPGTPQETQY
>TRBJ1-1|.|11|TRBV18
ASSPVGQTEAF
>TRBJ1-2|.|15|TRBV4-1
ASSQPIPHAENYGYT
>TRBJ2-7|.|11|TRBV28
ASSNDQTYEQY
>TRBJ2-1|.|13|TRBV7-2
ASSLNRATYNEQF
>TRBJ2-7|.|14|TRBV4-3
ASSQVLGRSSYEQY
>TRBJ2-7|TRBD2|10|TRBV30
AAGESSYEQY
>TRBJ1-3|.|14|TRBV6-5
ASSYWDGHSGNTIY
>TRBJ2-1|.|11|TRBV7-9
ANERVWGDEQF
>TRBJ2-3|.|13|TRBV28
ASISGQTGTDTQY
>TRBJ2-4|TRBD2|15|TRBV2
ASADLRLAGAQNIQY
>TRBJ2-6|.|14|TRBV19
ASSIAAVSGANVLT
>TRBJ1-6|.|12|TRBV30
AWRRGNSNSPLH